The TCR beta chain described here comes from a study of blood T cell repertoires in COVID-19. TCRdb's copy holds only in-frame clones and misses some; the assay was immunoSEQ multiplex PCR. The sample has fewer than 120,000 clones; less than 85% are singletons. The CDR3 totals 15 residues. Deletions cut 1 base from V and 3 bases from J, with 12 bases between. Per germline, CDR1 ENHRY and CDR2 SYGVKD. Sequenced sample: peripheral blood. The chain combines TRBV10-3 with TRBJ1-1; a weak D match, TRBD1 (6 bases). This sequence was found in a woman older than 75 with acute or convalescent COVID-19. The CDR3 DNA reads TGTGCCATCAGTGAGTTACAGGGAAGGGACACTGAAGCTTTCTTT. It translates to CAISELQGRDTEAFF.